These T cell receptor beta chains were read from a single sample in a study of TIL therapy for anti-PD-1-resistant metastatic lung cancer. Profiled with immunoSEQ multiplex PCR; TCRdb holds only in-frame clones, not every one. The sample records about 21,000 clones, about two thirds being singletons. This specimen consisted of blood, obtained at baseline. These receptors originate from a person between 30 and 79 years old with non-small cell lung cancer. Both conserved end residues are trimmed from each CDR3. The D gene is left open where the match is weak.

cdr3_aa: ASSPPGRAAGYT; d_call: -; v_call: TRBV18
cdr3_aa: ASRRLAGPTDTQY; d_call: TRBD2; v_call: TRBV27
cdr3_aa: ASSVDSGLGDEQF; d_call: TRBD2; v_call: TRBV9
cdr3_aa: ASSPNTGYQETQY; d_call: -; v_call: TRBV18
cdr3_aa: ASSLEGGEWDTQY; d_call: -; v_call: TRBV5-1
cdr3_aa: AISEYFGESYT; d_call: -; v_call: TRBV10-3
cdr3_aa: ASSLSLQETQY; d_call: -; v_call: TRBV12-3/TRBV12-4
cdr3_aa: ASSPSGRGAAEQF; d_call: TRBD2; v_call: TRBV6-2/TRBV6-3
cdr3_aa: ASSTQPIHLTGPNTDTQY; d_call: TRBD1; v_call: TRBV19
cdr3_aa: ASSERVGRRNEQF; d_call: -; v_call: TRBV2
cdr3_aa: ASSERVAKNIQY; d_call: -; v_call: TRBV2
cdr3_aa: ASMGGRGTYNEQF; d_call: TRBD2; v_call: TRBV6-6
cdr3_aa: ASSYPAGGEGAF; d_call: TRBD1; v_call: TRBV6-5
cdr3_aa: ASSSSLWKNIQY; d_call: -; v_call: TRBV7-2
cdr3_aa: ASTLGRTSPSTDTQY; d_call: TRBD2; v_call: TRBV5-1
cdr3_aa: ASSFPGNQETQY; d_call: -; v_call: TRBV5-5
cdr3_aa: ASSSPGTGGRAGANVLT; d_call: TRBD1; v_call: TRBV5-1
cdr3_aa: ASSVGQFSGANVLT; d_call: -; v_call: TRBV9
cdr3_aa: ASSLVGSSYNSPLH; d_call: -; v_call: TRBV5-4
cdr3_aa: ASSEHPMTGNQPQH; d_call: TRBD1; v_call: TRBV9
cdr3_aa: ASSSPYRDTEAF; d_call: -; v_call: TRBV27
cdr3_aa: ASSDRQGNNQPQH; d_call: TRBD1; v_call: TRBV2
cdr3_aa: ASSRTSGGIEQF; d_call: TRBD2; v_call: TRBV3-1/TRBV3-2
cdr3_aa: SVRKGGFDSPLH; d_call: -; v_call: TRBV29-1
cdr3_aa: ASSKSWAGGLEQF; d_call: TRBD2; v_call: TRBV19
cdr3_aa: ASSYAGTGELF; d_call: -; v_call: TRBV6-5
cdr3_aa: ASSAPNRLAGSTDTQY; d_call: TRBD2; v_call: TRBV9